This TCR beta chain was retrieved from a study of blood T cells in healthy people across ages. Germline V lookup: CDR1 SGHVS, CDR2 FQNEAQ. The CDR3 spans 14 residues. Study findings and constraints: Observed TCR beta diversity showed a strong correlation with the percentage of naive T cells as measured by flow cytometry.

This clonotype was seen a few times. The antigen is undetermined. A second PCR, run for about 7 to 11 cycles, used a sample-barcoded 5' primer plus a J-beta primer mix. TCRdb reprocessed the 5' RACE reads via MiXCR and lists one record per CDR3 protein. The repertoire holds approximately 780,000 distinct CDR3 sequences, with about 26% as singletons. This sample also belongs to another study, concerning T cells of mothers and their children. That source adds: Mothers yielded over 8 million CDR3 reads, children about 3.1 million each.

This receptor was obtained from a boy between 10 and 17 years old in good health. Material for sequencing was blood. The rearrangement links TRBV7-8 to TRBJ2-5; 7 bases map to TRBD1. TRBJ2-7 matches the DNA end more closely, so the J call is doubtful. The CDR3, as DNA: TGTGCCAGCAGCAACCACAGGGGCGGCTACGAGCAGTACTTC. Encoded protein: CASSNHRGGYEQYF.